The clone carrying this T cell receptor (beta chain) was observed a single time. Germline CDR1 SGHVS, CDR2 FQNEAQ. V lost 5 bases, J lost 7 bases, and 8 bases stayed unmatched. There are 15 residues in the CDR3. Data came from immunoSEQ multiplex PCR; TCRdb stores just in-frame clones and leaves some out. The sample shows 430,000 or so clones, around 90% of them seen only once. The record originates from a study of blood T cell repertoires in COVID-19. Sequenced sample: peripheral blood. V is TRBV7-8 and J is TRBJ1-6, with 7 bases aligning to TRBD1. This TCR was recovered from a man aged 18 to 35 with COVID-19, enrolled during active disease. CDR3 in DNA: TGTGCCAGCAGCACTAGACAGGGTCGGAATTCACCCCTCCACTTT. The encoded protein is CASSTRQGRNSPLHF.